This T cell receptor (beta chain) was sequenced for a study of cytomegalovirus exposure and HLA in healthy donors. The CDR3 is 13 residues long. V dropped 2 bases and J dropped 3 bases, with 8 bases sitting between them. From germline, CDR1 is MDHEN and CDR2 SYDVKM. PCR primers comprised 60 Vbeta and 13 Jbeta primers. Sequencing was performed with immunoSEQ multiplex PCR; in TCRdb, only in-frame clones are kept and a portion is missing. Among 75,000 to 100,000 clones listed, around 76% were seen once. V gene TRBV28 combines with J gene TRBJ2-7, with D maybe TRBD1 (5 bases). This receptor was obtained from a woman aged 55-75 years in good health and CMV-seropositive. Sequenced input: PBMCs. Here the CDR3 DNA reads TGTGCCAGCAGTTTAGACAGTTTCTACGAGCAGTACTTC. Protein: CASSLDSFYEQYF.